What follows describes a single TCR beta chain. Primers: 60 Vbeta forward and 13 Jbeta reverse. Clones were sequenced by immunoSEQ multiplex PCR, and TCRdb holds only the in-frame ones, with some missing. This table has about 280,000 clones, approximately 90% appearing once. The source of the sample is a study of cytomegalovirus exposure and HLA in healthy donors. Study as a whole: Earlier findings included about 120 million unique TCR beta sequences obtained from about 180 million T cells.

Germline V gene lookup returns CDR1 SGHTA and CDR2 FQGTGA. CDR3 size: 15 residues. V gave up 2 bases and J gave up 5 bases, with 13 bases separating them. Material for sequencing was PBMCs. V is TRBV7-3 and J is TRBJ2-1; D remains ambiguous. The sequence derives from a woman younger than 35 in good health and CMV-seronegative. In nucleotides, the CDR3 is TGTGCCAGCAGCTTAGGCACCCTACTAAACAATGAGCAGTTCTTC. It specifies CASSLGTLLNNEQFF.